These T cell receptor beta chains were read from a single sample in a study of blood T cells in healthy people across ages. TCRdb called the 5' RACE reads again in MiXCR, with one record for every CDR3 protein. The table lists 450,000 to 600,000 distinct CDR3 sequences, about 27% of them singletons, with roughly 3.5% in the top ten. This same sample was also taken into another study, of T cells of mothers and their children.

Sequencing input: blood. Source of these receptors: a boy aged 2 to 10 in good health. The conserved cysteine and the conserved F or W are not part of the CDR3 here. Each record gives: J gene, V gene, CDR3 protein.

>TRBJ1-2|TRBV9
ASSVAPWESYT
>TRBJ2-5|TRBV6-2/TRBV6-3
ASSYSRQGWGETQY
>TRBJ2-2|TRBV5-1
ASSLLWGANTGELF
>TRBJ2-5|TRBV5-1
ASSSQGRGETQY
>TRBJ2-5|TRBV7-9
ASTPGGPRVEETQY
>TRBJ2-7|TRBV12-3/TRBV12-4
ASSLQDRVYEQY
>TRBJ1-5|TRBV6-2/TRBV6-3
ASHPSSGLDQPQH
>TRBJ2-6|TRBV7-6
ASSPMTGTGANVLT
>NA|TRBV5-5
ASSLEWVSSYEQY
>TRBJ1-4|TRBV3-1
ASSQGYEKLF
>TRBJ2-2|TRBV29-1
SVARGRDTGELF
>TRBJ2-3|TRBV23-1
ASSHPGTGDLDTQY
>TRBJ2-7|TRBV14
ASSRPPLAGVHEQY
>TRBJ2-3|TRBV29-1
SVARDSLTDTQY
>TRBJ2-4|TRBV7-9
ASSYSGGEDIQY
>TRBJ1-1|TRBV10-3
AISGTGQAEAF
>TRBJ2-1|TRBV27
ASSPSGGEYNEQF
>NA|TRBV5-1
ASSWTGKQGEQY
>TRBJ2-7|TRBV6-5
ASSYGRGAYEQY
>TRBJ2-5|TRBV14
ASSQEWTSLGEETQY
>NA|TRBV19
ASKPGQGSYEQY
>TRBJ2-5|TRBV7-9
ASSFGQGGETQY